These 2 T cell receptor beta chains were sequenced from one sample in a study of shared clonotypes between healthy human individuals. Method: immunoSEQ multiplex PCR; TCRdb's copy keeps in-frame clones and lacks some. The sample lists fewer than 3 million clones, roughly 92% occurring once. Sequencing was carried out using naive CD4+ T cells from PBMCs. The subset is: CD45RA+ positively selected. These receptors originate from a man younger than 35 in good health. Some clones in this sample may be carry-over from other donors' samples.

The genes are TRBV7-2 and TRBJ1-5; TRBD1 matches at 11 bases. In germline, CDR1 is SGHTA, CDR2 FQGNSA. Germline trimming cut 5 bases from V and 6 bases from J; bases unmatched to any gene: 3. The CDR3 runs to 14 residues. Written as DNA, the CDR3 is TGTGCCAGCAGCGAAGGACAGGGGGCTCAGCCCCAGCATTTT. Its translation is CASSEGQGAQPQHF.

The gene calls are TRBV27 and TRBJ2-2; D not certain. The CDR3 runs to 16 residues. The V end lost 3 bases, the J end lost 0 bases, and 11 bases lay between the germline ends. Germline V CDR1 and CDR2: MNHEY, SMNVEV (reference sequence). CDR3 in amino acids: CASSFWSGTNTGELFF. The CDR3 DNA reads TGTGCCAGCAGTTTTTGGTCTGGGACGAACACCGGGGAGCTGTTTTTT.